The present T cell receptor beta chain was sequenced within a study of CD4 and CD8 cells across lung adenocarcinoma regions. This clonotype has ten or more counts. The CDR3 spans 16 residues. Germline CDR1 is LGHNA and CDR2 is YNFKEQ. Trimming removed 4 bases from V and 4 bases from J; junction bases left unmatched: 10. TCRdb re-called the PCR reads with MiXCR, one entry per CDR3 protein. The data show more than 15,000 distinct CDR3 sequences, with 46% seen just once and less than 20% held by the top ten. The specimen sequenced was CD4+ T cells from the margin of a lung tumor. V gene TRBV4-2 combines with J gene TRBJ2-1, with 7 bases that match TRBD2. The clonotype was recovered from a male donor with lung adenocarcinoma. The CD4 and CD8 labels of this study may be unreliable. The DNA of the CDR3 is TGTGCCAGCAGCCCACTGGGGACTACGGTGTACAATGAGCAGTTCTTC. Translated: CASSPLGTTVYNEQFF.